The clone carrying this TCR beta chain was recorded a few times. Here immunoSEQ multiplex PCR was the method, and the copy in TCRdb shows in-frame clones only, minus some. The sample lists about 300,000 clones, approximately 76% occurring once. This specimen comes from a study of cytotoxic CD8 clonotypes in ibrutinib-treated CLL. The overall study: With a range of 6 to 36, the median treatment time before response samples were taken was more than 10 months.

From cryopreserved PBMCs came 1.5 to 2.5 micrograms of genomic DNA used for TCR beta libraries. The trim removed 8 bases at V and 1 base at J, leaving 2 bases unmatched. CDR1 is MNHEY and CDR2 is SMNVEV in the germline V gene (reference sequence). This CDR3 is 13 amino acids long. The rearrangement uses TRBV27 and TRBJ2-7; 10 positions agree with TRBD1. Source: PBMCs, taken at disease progression, from a patient treated with ibrutinib. The clonotype comes from a human donor with chronic lymphocytic leukemia. CDR3 DNA: TGTGCCAGCCGGGACAGGGGATCCTACGAGCAGTACTTC. Translated, it gives CASRDRGSYEQYF.